Presented here are 2 T cell receptor beta chains from one specimen sequenced in a study of cytomegalovirus exposure and HLA in healthy donors (dated by TCRdb to about 2017). Libraries were constructed by the immunoSEQ multiplex PCR assay. A mixture of 60 forward primers for TCR Vbeta segments and 13 reverse primers for TCR Jbeta segments was used in the multiplex PCR. Imported from immuneACCESS, the table was reduced by TCRdb to in-frame sequences with V and J called. These copies leave out some clones; in studies compared against another copy, an unresolved V gene accounts for under half, and the cause of the remainder is not known. This sample has about 100,000 clones in its table, and around 83% of those were observed once. Approximately 3.9% of the sample is taken by the ten largest. The sequenced material came from PBMCs. The source is a man aged 30 to 39 in good health and CMV-seronegative.

The chain joins TRBV29-1 to TRBJ2-3, with D unclear. This CDR3 has 15 amino acids. Germline assignment: CDR1 SQVTM and CDR2 ANQGSEA. V was trimmed by 3 bases and J by 0 bases, leaving 13 bases between them. The CDR3 region is CSVEGRPSSTDTQYF. DNA of the CDR3: TGCAGCGTTGAGGGCAGGCCCTCTAGCACAGATACGCAGTATTTT.

The chain links TRBV2 to TRBJ2-5; tentatively, D is TRBD2 (7 bases). This CDR3 is built from 15 residues. The germline V and J ends were trimmed by 10 bases and 3 bases, with 21 bases remaining between them. CDR1 is SNHLY and CDR2 is FYNNEI in the germline V gene. The CDR3 bases are TGTGCCATCACTCATCGGGGCGGGGGCAAAGAGACCCAGTACTTC. It codes for CAITHRGGGKETQYF.